This passage covers 8 T cell receptor beta chains from one sample sequenced in a study of OX40 agonist ivuxolimab in advanced cancers. Libraries were built with the immunoSEQ multiplex PCR assay. TCRdb provides this immuneACCESS table in a form limited to in-frame rearrangements. Some clones are lacking; in checked studies, under half of them reflect an unresolved V gene, and why the rest are absent is not known. The sample data list some 58,000 clones, and approximately 86% of these were observed just once. The top ten clones comprise roughly an eighth of the sample. The specimen was CD4+ or CD8+ T cells sorted from blood, collected in a trial of the OX40 agonist ivuxolimab. Every receptor here comes from an adult with an advanced solid tumor such as melanoma, head and neck, liver or kidney cancer.

Here the CDR3 DNA reads TGTGCCAGCAGTGCAAGGACAGGGGACAACACAGATACGCAGTATTTT. It encodes CASSARTGDNTDTQYF. V and J are TRBV6-1 and TRBJ2-3; TRBD1 agrees at 9 bases. Germline V gene sequence: CDR1 MNHNS, CDR2 SASEGT. Trimming at V came to 4 bases and at J to 2 bases, leaving 7 bases not matched to a gene. The CDR3 is 16 amino acids.

The chain combines TRBV27 with TRBJ2-1; 8 positions match TRBD1. The J segment lost 1 base and the V segment lost 0 bases, leaving 2 bases of the junction unmatched. CDR1 is MNHEY, CDR2 SMNVEV, per germline (reference sequence). This CDR3 has 16 residues. The CDR3 DNA reads as TGTGCCAGCAGTTTATCGTGGACAGGGTCCTACAATGAGCAGTTCTTC. It yields the protein CASSLSWTGSYNEQFF.

The V call is TRBV28, the J call TRBJ2-2; D tentatively reads TRBD1 or TRBD2 (5 bases each). The V gene's germline CDR1 is MDHEN and CDR2 SYDVKM. V lost 6 bases, J lost 5 bases, and 13 bases lay in between. The CDR3 is 14 residues long. The CDR3 spells CASRTPGQTGELFF. DNA for the CDR3: TGTGCCAGCAGGACCCCGGGGCAAACCGGGGAGCTGTTTTTT. The full variable domain, completed using reference TRBV28 and TRBJ2-2, is DVKVTQSSRYLVKRTGEKVFLECVQDMDHENMFWYRQDPGLGLRLIYFSYDVKMKEKGDIPEGYSVSREKKERFSLILESASTNQTSMYLCASRTPGQTGELFFGEGSRLTVL.

The J gene is TRBJ2-2, the V gene TRBV14; the D is unclear. Looked up from germline, CDR1 is SGHDN and CDR2 is FVKESK. V was cut by 3 bases and J by 4 bases, with 6 bases left in between. CDR3 length: 13 residues. CDR3: CASSQQTTGELFF. CDR3 nucleotide sequence: TGTGCCAGCAGCCAGCAGACCACCGGGGAGCTGTTTTTT.

The chain has TRBV2 and TRBJ2-3; 10 nucleotides line up with TRBD2. This CDR3 has 16 amino acids. Unmatched junction bases numbered 9, after V lost 6 bases and J lost 3 bases. CDR1 SNHLY and CDR2 FYNNEI come from the germline V gene. The CDR3 DNA is TGTGCCAGCAGAGAGCGGGAGGGCCTTGGGACAGATACGCAGTATTTT. Its translation: CASREREGLGTDTQYF. Using reference TRBV2 and TRBJ2-3 for the parts outside the CDR3, the full variable domain is EPEVTQTPSHQVTQMGQEVILRCVPISNHLYFYWYRQILGQKVEFLVSFYNNEISEKSEIFDDQFSVERPDGSNFTLKIRSTKLEDSAMYFCASREREGLGTDTQYFGPGTRLTVL.

The chain links TRBV5-6 to TRBJ2-7; TRBD2 aligns across 7 bases. After removal of 0 bases from V and 2 bases from J, the junction contained 8 bases not matched to a gene. Germline-derived CDR1 and CDR2 are SGHDT and YYEEEE. This CDR3 is built from 16 residues. The DNA for the CDR3 is TGTGCCAGCAGCTTGGTTCGTTACGGGAGGACCTACGAGCAGTACTTC. It specifies CASSLVRYGRTYEQYF. The variable domain in full, completed from reference TRBV5-6 and TRBJ2-7, reads DAGVTQSPTHLIKTRGQQVTLRCSPKSGHDTVSWYQQALGQGPQFIFQYYEEEERQRGNFPDRFSGHQFPNYSSELNVNALLLGDSALYLCASSLVRYGRTYEQYFGPGTRLTVT.

The V gene is TRBV23-1, the J gene TRBJ2-1; maybe TRBD1 (6 bases). TRBV23-1 is given ORF status, its function remaining uncertain. Trimming removed 4 bases at V and 0 bases at J, with 16 bases between. This CDR3 is built from 17 residues. In DNA form, the CDR3 reads TGCGCCAGCAGTCCAAGACAGGTGCACAGCTCCTACAATGAGCAGTTCTTC. This gives the protein CASSPRQVHSSYNEQFF.

The chain links TRBV28 to TRBJ2-7; D gene uncertain. CDR3 length: 13 amino acids. The germline V gene has CDR1 MDHEN and CDR2 SYDVKM. Trimming took off 2 bases at V and 0 bases at J, with 5 bases between the two ends. CDR3 nucleotide sequence: TGTGCCAGCAGTTTAAGATACTCCTACGAGCAGTACTTC. Amino acid sequence: CASSLRYSYEQYF. The full variable domain, completed using reference TRBV28 and TRBJ2-7, is DVKVTQSSRYLVKRTGEKVFLECVQDMDHENMFWYRQDPGLGLRLIYFSYDVKMKEKGDIPEGYSVSREKKERFSLILESASTNQTSMYLCASSLRYSYEQYFGPGTRLTVT.